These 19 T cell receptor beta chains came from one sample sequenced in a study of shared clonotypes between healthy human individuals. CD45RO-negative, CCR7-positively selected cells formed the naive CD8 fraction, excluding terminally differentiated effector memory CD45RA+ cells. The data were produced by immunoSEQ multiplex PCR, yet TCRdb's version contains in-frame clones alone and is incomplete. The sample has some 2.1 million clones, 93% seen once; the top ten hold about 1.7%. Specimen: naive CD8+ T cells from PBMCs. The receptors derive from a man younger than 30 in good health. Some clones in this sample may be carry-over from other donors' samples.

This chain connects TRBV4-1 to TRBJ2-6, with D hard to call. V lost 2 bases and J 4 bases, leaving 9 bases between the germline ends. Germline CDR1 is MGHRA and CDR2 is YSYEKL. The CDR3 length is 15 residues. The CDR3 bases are TGCGCCAGCAGCCAATTGCCATTCGGGGCCAACGTCCTGACTTTC. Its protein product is CASSQLPFGANVLTF.

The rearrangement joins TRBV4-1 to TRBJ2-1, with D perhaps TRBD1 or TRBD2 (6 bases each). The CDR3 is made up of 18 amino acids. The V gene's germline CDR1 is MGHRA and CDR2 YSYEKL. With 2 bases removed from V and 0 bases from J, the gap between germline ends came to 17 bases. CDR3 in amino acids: CASSQQPGGTNSYNEQFF. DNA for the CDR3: TGCGCCAGCAGCCAACAACCTGGCGGGACAAACTCCTACAATGAGCAGTTCTTC.

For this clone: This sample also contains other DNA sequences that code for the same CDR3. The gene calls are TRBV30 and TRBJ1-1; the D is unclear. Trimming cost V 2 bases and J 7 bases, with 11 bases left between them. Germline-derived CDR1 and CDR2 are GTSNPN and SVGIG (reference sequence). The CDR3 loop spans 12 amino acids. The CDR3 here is CAWSFGPGEAFF. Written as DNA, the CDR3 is TGTGCCTGGAGTTTCGGCCCAGGTGAAGCTTTCTTT.

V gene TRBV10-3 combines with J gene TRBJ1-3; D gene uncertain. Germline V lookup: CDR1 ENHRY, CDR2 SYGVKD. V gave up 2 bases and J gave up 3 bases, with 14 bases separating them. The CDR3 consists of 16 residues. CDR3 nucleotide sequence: TGTGCCATCAGTGAGCCCGGGGTGGCGGGTGGAAACACCATATATTTT. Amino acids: CAISEPGVAGGNTIYF.

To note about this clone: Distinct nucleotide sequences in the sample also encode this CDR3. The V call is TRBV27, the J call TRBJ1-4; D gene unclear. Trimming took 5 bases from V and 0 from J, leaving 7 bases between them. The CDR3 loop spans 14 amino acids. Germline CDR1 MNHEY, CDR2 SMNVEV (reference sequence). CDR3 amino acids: CASSPRSTNEKLFF. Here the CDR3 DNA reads TGTGCCAGCAGTCCAAGGTCAACTAATGAAAAACTGTTTTTT.

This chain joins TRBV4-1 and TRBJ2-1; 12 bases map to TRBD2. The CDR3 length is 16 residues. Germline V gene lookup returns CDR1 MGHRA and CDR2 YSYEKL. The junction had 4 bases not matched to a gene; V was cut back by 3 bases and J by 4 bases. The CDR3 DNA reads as TGCGCCAGCAGCCACCGGACTAGCGGGGCATACAATGAGCAGTTCTTC. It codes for CASSHRTSGAYNEQFF.

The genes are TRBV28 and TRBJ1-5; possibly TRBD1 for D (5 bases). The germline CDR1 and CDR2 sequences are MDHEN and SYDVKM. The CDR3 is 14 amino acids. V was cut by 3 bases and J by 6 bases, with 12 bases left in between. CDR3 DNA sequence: TGTGCCAGCAGTTTGGCGCAGGGCACTCAGCCCCAGCATTTT. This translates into CASSLAQGTQPQHF.

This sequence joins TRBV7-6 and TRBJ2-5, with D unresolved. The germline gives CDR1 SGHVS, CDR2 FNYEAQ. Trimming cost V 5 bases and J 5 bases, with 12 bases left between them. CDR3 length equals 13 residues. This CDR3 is CASSDPVLETQYF. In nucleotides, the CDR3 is TGTGCCAGCAGCGACCCCGTGTTGGAGACCCAGTACTTC.

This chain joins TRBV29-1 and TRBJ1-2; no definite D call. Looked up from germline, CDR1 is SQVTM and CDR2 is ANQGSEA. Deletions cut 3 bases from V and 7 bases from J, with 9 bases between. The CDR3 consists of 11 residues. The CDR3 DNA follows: TGCAGCGTTGATGAGGGCTTTGGCTACACCTTC. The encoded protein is CSVDEGFGYTF.

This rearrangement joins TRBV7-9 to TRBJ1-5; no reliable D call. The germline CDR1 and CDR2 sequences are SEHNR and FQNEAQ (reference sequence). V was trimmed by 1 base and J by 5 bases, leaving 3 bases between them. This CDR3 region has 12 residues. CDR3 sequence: CASSLVHQPQHF. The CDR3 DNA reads TGTGCCAGCAGCTTAGTACATCAGCCCCAGCATTTT.

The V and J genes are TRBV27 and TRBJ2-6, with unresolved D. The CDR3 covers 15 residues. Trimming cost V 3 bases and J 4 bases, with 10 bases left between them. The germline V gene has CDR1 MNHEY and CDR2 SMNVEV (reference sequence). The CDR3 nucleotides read TGTGCCAGCAGTTTTCAGGTGAGGGGGGCCAACGTCCTGACTTTC. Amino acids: CASSFQVRGANVLTF.

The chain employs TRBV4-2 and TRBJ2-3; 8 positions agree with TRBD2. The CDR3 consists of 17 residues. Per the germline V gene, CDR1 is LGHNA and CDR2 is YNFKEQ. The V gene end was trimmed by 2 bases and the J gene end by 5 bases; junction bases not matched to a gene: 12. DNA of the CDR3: TGTGCCAGCAGCCAAAGCTCGGGAGGGCCCCGTGGAGATACGCAGTATTTT. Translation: CASSQSSGGPRGDTQYF.

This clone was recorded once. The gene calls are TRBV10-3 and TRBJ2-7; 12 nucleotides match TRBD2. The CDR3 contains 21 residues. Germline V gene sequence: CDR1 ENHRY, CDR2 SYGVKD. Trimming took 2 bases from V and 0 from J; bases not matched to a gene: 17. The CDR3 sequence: CAISESPAGTSGLRSSYEQYF. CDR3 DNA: TGTGCCATCAGTGAGAGCCCAGCAGGGACTAGCGGGCTCCGAAGCTCCTACGAGCAGTACTTC.

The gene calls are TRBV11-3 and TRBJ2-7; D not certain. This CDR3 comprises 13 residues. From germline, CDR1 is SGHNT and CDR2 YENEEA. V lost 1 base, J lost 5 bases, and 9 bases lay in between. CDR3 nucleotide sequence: TGTGCCAGCAGCTTAGTGGGTTCTAACGAGCAGTACTTC. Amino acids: CASSLVGSNEQYF.

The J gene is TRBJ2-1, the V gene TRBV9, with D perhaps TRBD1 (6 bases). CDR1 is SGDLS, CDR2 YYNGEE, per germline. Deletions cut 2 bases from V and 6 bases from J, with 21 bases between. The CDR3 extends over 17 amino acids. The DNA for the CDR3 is TGTGCCAGCAGCGTCAGCAACAGGGTAAGTGCAGTCAATGAGCAGTTCTTC. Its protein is CASSVSNRVSAVNEQFF.

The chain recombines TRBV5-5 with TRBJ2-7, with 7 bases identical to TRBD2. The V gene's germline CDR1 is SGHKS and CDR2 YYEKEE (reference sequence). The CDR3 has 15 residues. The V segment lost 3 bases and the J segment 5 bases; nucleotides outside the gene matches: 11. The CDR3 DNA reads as TGTGCCAGCAGCTCCGAGACTAGCAGGAACCACGAGCAGTACTTC. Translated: CASSSETSRNHEQYF.

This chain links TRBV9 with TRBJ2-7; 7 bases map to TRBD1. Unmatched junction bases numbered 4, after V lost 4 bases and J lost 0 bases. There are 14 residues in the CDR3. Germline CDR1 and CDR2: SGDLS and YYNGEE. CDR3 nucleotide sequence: TGTGCCAGCAGCCGGGGACAGAGCTCCTACGAGCAGTACTTC. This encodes CASSRGQSSYEQYF.

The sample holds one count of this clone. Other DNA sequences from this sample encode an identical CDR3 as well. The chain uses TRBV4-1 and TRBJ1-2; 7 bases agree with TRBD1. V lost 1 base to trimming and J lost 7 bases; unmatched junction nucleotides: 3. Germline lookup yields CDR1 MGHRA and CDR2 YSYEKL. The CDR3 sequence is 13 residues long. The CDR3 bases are TGCGCCAGCAGCCAAGGACAGGGCGGTGGCTACACCTTC. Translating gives CASSQGQGGGYTF.

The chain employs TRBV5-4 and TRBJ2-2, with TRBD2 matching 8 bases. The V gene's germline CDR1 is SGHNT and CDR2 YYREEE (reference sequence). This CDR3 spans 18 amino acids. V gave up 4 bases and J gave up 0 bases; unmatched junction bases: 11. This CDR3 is CASSPSGGRTPNTGELFF. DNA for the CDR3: TGTGCCAGCAGCCCCTCCGGCGGGAGGACTCCGAACACCGGGGAGCTGTTTTTT.